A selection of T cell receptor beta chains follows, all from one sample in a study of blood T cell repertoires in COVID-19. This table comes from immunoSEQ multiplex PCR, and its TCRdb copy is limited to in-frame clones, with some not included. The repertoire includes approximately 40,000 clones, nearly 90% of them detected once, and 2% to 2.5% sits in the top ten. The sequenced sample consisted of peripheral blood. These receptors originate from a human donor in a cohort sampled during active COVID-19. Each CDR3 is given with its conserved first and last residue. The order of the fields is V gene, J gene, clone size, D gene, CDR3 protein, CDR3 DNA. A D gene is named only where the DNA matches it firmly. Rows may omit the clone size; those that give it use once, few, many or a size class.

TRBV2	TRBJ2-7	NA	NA	CAGRDFYSYEQYF	TGTGCCGGCCGGGACTTCTACTCCTACGAGCAGTACTTC
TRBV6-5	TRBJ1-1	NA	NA	CASSYSQGNTEAFF	TGTGCCAGCAGTTACTCGCAGGGGAACACTGAAGCTTTCTTT
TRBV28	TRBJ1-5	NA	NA	CASSFESNNQPQHF	TGTGCCAGCAGTTTCGAGTCCAACAATCAGCCCCAGCATTTT
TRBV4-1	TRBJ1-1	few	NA	CASSQGLMGGYTEAFF	TGCGCCAGCAGCCAGGGATTGATGGGAGGGTACACTGAAGCTTTCTTT
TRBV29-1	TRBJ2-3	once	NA	CSVEGGKGLDTQYF	TGCAGCGTTGAAGGGGGCAAGGGCCTCGATACGCAGTATTTT
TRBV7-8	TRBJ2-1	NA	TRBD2	CASSSTSGGASYNEQFF	TGTGCCAGCAGCTCAACTAGCGGGGGGGCCTCCTACAATGAGCAGTTCTTC
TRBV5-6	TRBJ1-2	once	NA	CASRSIDSNYGYTF	TGTGCCAGCAGATCAATAGACAGTAACTATGGCTACACCTTC
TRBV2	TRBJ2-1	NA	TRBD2	CASSDWRLAGGYNEQFF	TGTGCCAGCAGTGATTGGCGACTAGCGGGGGGGTACAATGAGCAGTTCTTC
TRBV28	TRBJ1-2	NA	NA	CASSDRNYGYTF	TGTGCCAGCAGCGACAGAAACTATGGCTACACCTTC
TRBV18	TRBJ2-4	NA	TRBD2	CASSPSGDPTDQYF	TGTGCCAGCTCACCTAGCGGGGACCCGACTGATCAGTACTTC
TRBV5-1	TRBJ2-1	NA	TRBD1	CASSGGDRVNEQFF	TGCGCCAGCAGCGGAGGGGACAGGGTCAATGAGCAGTTCTTC
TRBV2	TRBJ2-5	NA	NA	CASSTRGGETQYF	TGTGCCAGCAGTACGCGGGGTGGGGAGACCCAGTACTTC
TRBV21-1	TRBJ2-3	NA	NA	CASSNRGGTDTQYF	TGTGCCAGCAGCAACAGGGGAGGCACAGATACGCAGTATTTT
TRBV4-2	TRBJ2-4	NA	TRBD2	CASSQEADSGGLAKNIQYF	TGTGCCAGCAGCCAAGAGGCAGATAGCGGGGGACTAGCCAAAAACATTCAGTACTTC
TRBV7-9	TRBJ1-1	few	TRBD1	CASSPRDRDTEAFF	TGTGCCAGCAGCCCCCGGGACAGGGACACTGAAGCTTTCTTT
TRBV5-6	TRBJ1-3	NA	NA	CASSIQGVRGNTIYF	TGTGCCAGCAGCATACAGGGAGTACGGGGAAACACCATATATTTT
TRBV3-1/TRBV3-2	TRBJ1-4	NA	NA	CASSQDIQVSANEKLFF	TGTGCCAGCAGCCAAGATATACAGGTTTCGGCTAATGAAAAACTGTTTTTT
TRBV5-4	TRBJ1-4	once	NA	CASSRIGSGKMEKLFF	TGTGCCAGCAGCCGAATTGGGTCCGGGAAGATGGAAAAACTGTTTTTT
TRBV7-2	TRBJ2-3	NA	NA	CASSLPPGGTDTQYF	TGTGCCAGCAGCTTACCCCCAGGAGGGACAGATACGCAGTATTTT
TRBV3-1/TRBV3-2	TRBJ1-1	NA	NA	CACRRRDTEAFF	TGTGCCTGTCGCAGGAGGGACACTGAAGCTTTCTTT
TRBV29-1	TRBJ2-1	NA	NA	CSVRSSGYAYNEQFF	TGCAGCGTTCGGAGTAGCGGCTACGCCTACAATGAGCAGTTCTTC
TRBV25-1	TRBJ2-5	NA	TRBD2	CASRLTSGAGETQYF	TGTGCCAGCCGTCTTACTAGCGGGGCTGGGGAGACCCAGTACTTC
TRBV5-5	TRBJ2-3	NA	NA	CASSPITDTQYF	TGTGCCAGCAGCCCCATTACAGATACGCAGTATTTT
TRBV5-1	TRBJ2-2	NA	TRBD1	CASRAGQGTGELFF	TGCGCCAGCAGAGCGGGACAGGGGACCGGGGAGCTGTTTTTT
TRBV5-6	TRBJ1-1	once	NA	CASSLGRGNTEAFF	TGTGCCAGCAGCTTGGGCAGGGGGAACACTGAAGCTTTCTTT
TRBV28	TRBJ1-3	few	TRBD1	CASSPETGGTGNTIYF	TGTGCCAGCAGTCCGGAGACAGGGGGCACTGGAAACACCATATATTTT
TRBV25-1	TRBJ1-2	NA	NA	CASSAPRGLSDYGYTF	TGTGCCAGCAGCGCGCCCCGGGGGTTATCGGACTATGGCTACACCTTC
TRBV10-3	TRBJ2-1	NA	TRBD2	CATTRGAGGQYNEQFF	TGTGCCACGACTAGGGGAGCGGGGGGGCAGTACAATGAGCAGTTCTTC
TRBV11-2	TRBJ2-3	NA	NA	CASPGPDTQYF	TGTGCCAGCCCTGGGCCAGATACGCAGTATTTT
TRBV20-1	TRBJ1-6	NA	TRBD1	CSASRGPTGNQRSPLHF	TGCAGTGCTAGTCGCGGCCCGACAGGGAATCAAAGATCACCCCTCCACTTT
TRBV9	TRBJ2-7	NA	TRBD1	CASSVAPGQSYEQYF	TGTGCCAGCAGCGTAGCCCCGGGACAGTCATACGAGCAGTACTTC
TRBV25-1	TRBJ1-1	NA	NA	CASRQGNTEAFF	TGTGCCAGCAGACAGGGGAACACTGAAGCTTTCTTT
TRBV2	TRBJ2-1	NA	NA	CASTDSPSYNEQFF	TGTGCCAGCACCGACAGCCCCTCCTACAATGAGCAGTTCTTC
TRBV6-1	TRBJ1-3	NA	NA	CASSESWRSGNTIYF	TGTGCCAGCAGTGAGTCGTGGCGGTCTGGAAACACCATATATTTT
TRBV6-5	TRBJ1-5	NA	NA	CASRVLDRQGQPQHF	TGTGCCAGCAGGGTCCTGGATCGCCAGGGTCAGCCCCAGCATTTT
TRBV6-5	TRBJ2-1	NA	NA	CASTRDSDNEQFF	TGTGCCAGCACCCGGGATAGCGACAATGAGCAGTTCTTC
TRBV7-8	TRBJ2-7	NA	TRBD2	CASSLALRERGAYEQYF	TGTGCCAGCAGCTTAGCGCTGCGCGAGCGGGGGGCCTACGAGCAGTACTTC
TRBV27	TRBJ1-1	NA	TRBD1	CASSSRDSYTEAFF	TGTGCCAGCAGTTCCCGGGACAGCTACACTGAAGCTTTCTTT
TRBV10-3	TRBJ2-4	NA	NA	CAISGGELDPNIQYF	TGTGCCATCAGCGGAGGGGAGCTGGACCCAAACATTCAGTACTTC
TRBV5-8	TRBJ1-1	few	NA	CASSFTGMAETYTEAFF	TGTGCCAGCAGCTTCACAGGGATGGCCGAGACATACACTGAAGCTTTCTTT
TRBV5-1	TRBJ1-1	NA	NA	CASSFQTMNTEAFF	TGCGCCAGCAGCTTTCAGACAATGAACACTGAAGCTTTCTTT
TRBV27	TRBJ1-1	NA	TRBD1	CASSSRDSLNTEAFF	TGTGCCAGCAGTTCGAGGGACAGTCTGAACACTGAAGCTTTCTTT